Shown below are 20 T cell receptor beta chains from a single sample sequenced in a study of blood T cell repertoires in COVID-19. Clones were read by immunoSEQ multiplex PCR, and TCRdb kept only the in-frame ones, dropping some. The sample contains tens of thousands of clones, 65% to 90% of which appear only once. Source material: peripheral blood. All receptors come from a man in his sixties with acute or convalescent COVID-19.

The V gene is TRBV19, the J gene TRBJ2-3; weak D call: TRBD2 (6 bases). Trimming removed 10 bases from V and 2 bases from J, with 16 bases in between. CDR3 size: 14 residues. Germline CDR1 is LNHDA and CDR2 is SQIVND (reference sequence). CDR3 DNA: TGTGCCACCGGGGGAGGCCAAATCACAGATACGCAGTATTTT. It specifies CATGGGQITDTQYF.

The J gene is TRBJ2-7, the V gene TRBV7-8, with 8 bases lining up with TRBD1. This CDR3 region has 13 residues. V lost 3 bases, J lost 5 bases, and 3 bases stayed unmatched. The V gene's germline CDR1 is SGHVS and CDR2 FQNEAQ. The CDR3 here is CASSLTGDHEQYF. CDR3 DNA sequence: TGTGCCAGCAGCTTGACAGGGGATCACGAGCAGTACTTC.

V and J are TRBV2 and TRBJ2-3; 9 bases agree with TRBD2. J lost 3 bases, V lost 8 bases, and 6 bases had no gene match. The CDR3 sequence is 14 residues long. Germline values: CDR1 SNHLY, CDR2 FYNNEI. In nucleotides, the CDR3 is TGTGCCAGCCAAGGACTAGCGAGGACAGATACGCAGTATTTT. Translation gives CASQGLARTDTQYF.

In the case of this clone: The same CDR3 arises from other DNA sequences in this sample as well. This chain uses TRBV5-1 with TRBJ1-2; possible D gene TRBD1, 6 bases. The CDR3 is 14 residues long. Germline V gene data show CDR1 as SGHRS and CDR2 as YFSETQ. Trimming shortened V by 0 bases and J by 4 bases, and 10 bases separated the two germline ends. As DNA, the CDR3 is TGCGCCAGCAGCTTGGGTGACAGGAGCTATGGCTACACCTTC. This encodes CASSLGDRSYGYTF.

The chain combines TRBV6-5 with TRBJ2-1; TRBD1 might be the D (5 bases). The CDR3 has 16 amino acids. Germline lookup yields CDR1 MNHEY and CDR2 SVGAGI. The ends were cut back, 2 bases at V and 9 bases at J, with 20 bases in the middle. CDR3 nucleotide sequence: TGTGCCAGCAGTTACAGTAGCCAGGGCCCATTCAGTGAGCAGTTCTTC. Its translation: CASSYSSQGPFSEQFF.

This chain joins TRBV2 and TRBJ1-5; D gene ambiguous. Germline V gene sequence: CDR1 SNHLY, CDR2 FYNNEI. The germline V and J ends were trimmed by 7 bases and 5 bases, with 12 bases remaining between them. CDR3 length equals 13 residues. In nucleotides, the CDR3 is TGTGCCAGCAATAGGGAGGGCGATCAGCCCCAGCATTTT. Translated, it gives CASNREGDQPQHF.

CDR3 sequence reads: CASSRKGTQGVGYTF. As DNA, the CDR3 is TGTGCCAGCAGCCGTAAAGGTACACAGGGTGTTGGCTACACCTTC. This chain connects TRBV3-1 (or the pseudogene TRBV3-2) to TRBJ1-2; D might be TRBD1 (6 bases). V lost 4 bases, J lost 7 bases, and 19 bases lay in between. The CDR3 is 15 residues long. Germline V lookup: CDR1 LGHDT, CDR2 YNNKEL (reference sequence).

This chain links TRBV19 with TRBJ1-5, with D perhaps TRBD1 (5 bases). With 6 bases removed from V and 0 bases from J, the gap between germline ends came to 12 bases. CDR3 length: 15 amino acids. Per germline, CDR1 LNHDA and CDR2 SQIVND (reference sequence). In DNA form, the CDR3 reads TGTGCCAGTAGCATGGACACCGATAGCAATCAGCCCCAGCATTTT. Translating gives CASSMDTDSNQPQHF.

The rearrangement joins TRBV4-1 to TRBJ2-5; a possible D gene is TRBD1 (6 bases). The CDR3 is made up of 14 amino acids. The germline gives CDR1 MGHRA, CDR2 YSYEKL. V gave up 0 bases and J gave up 7 bases, with 12 bases separating them. The chain's CDR3 is CASSQDLARGTQYF. In DNA, the CDR3 is TGCGCCAGCAGCCAAGATTTGGCCAGGGGGACCCAGTACTTC.

V usage is TRBV27 and J usage is TRBJ2-7; 7 bases agree with TRBD2. This CDR3 contains 13 residues. J was trimmed by 6 bases and V by 3 bases; bases with no gene match: 5. Looked up from germline, CDR1 is MNHEY and CDR2 is SMNVEV (reference sequence). The CDR3 region has the DNA TGTGCCAGCAGTTTCACAGCTAGCGGCGAGCAGTACTTC. Protein sequence: CASSFTASGEQYF.

The rearrangement joins TRBV19 to TRBJ2-2; D possibly corresponds to TRBD1 (5 bases). The CDR3 runs to 15 residues. The germline CDR1 and CDR2 sequences are LNHDA and SQIVND (reference sequence). The V and J ends lost 5 bases and 0 bases respectively, with 10 bases between them. This CDR3 is CASSPATANTGELFF. In DNA, the CDR3 is TGTGCCAGTAGTCCAGCGACAGCGAACACCGGGGAGCTGTTTTTT.

The V call is TRBV9, the J call TRBJ2-7, with D perhaps matching TRBD2 (5 bases). The CDR3 has 17 residues. Trimming pared 0 bases from V and 0 bases from J, leaving 16 bases between. Germline V lookup: CDR1 SGDLS, CDR2 YYNGEE. The DNA of the CDR3 is TGTGCCAGCAGCGTAGAAGGAGCGGTGGGCCTCTCCTACGAGCAGTACTTC. Protein product: CASSVEGAVGLSYEQYF.

The CDR3 protein is CASSLAGQDNSPLHF. For the CDR3, the DNA is TGTGCCAGCAGCTTAGCGGGACAAGATAATTCACCCCTCCACTTT. The genes are TRBV7-2 and TRBJ1-6, with D perhaps matching TRBD1 (6 bases). CDR3 length equals 15 residues. Germline assignment: CDR1 SGHTA and CDR2 FQGNSA. V lost 0 bases and J 5 bases, leaving 8 bases between the germline ends.

J is TRBJ1-2 and V is TRBV28, with D possibly being TRBD1 (5 bases). The V gene lost 5 bases and the J gene lost 4 bases, with 14 bases spanning the gap. Germline CDR1 reads MDHEN; CDR2 reads SYDVKM. The CDR3 is 14 residues long. CDR3: CASSPPRQGYGYTF. In DNA form, the CDR3 reads TGTGCCAGCAGTCCCCCAAGGCAGGGCTATGGCTACACCTTC.

The chain links TRBV7-9 to TRBJ2-5; D remains unclear. Germline V gene lookup returns CDR1 SEHNR and CDR2 FQNEAQ (reference sequence). This CDR3 has 11 amino acids. V shed 5 bases and J shed 5 bases, with 6 bases lying between them. The CDR3 DNA sequence: TGTGCCAGCAGCCCCTCCGAGACCCAGTACTTC. It is translated as CASSPSETQYF.

The rearrangement links TRBV7-2 to TRBJ2-3; D may be TRBD2 (6 bases). Looked up from germline, CDR1 is SGHTA and CDR2 is FQGNSA. This CDR3 contains 15 residues. V was shortened by 3 bases and J by 3 bases, with 13 bases between the two germline ends. CDR3 DNA: TGTGCCAGCAGCTTGTCCGGGGCGGGGACAGATACGCAGTATTTT. It translates to CASSLSGAGTDTQYF.

This clone was seen a single time. The V and J genes are TRBV24-1 and TRBJ1-2; 7 bases are shared with TRBD1. Per germline, CDR1 KGHDR and CDR2 SFDVKD. The CDR3 extends over 14 amino acids. V shed 0 bases, J shed 5 bases, and the junction held 2 bases outside the gene matches. The CDR3 sequence is CATSDLQGQYGYTF. In nucleotides, the CDR3 is TGTGCCACCAGTGATTTGCAGGGACAGTATGGCTACACCTTC.

The V call is TRBV10-1, the J call TRBJ2-2, with TRBD1 identical over 8 bases. V gave up 3 bases and J gave up 4 bases; unmatched junction bases: 16. CDR1 and CDR2 from the germline V gene are WNHNN and SYGVQD (reference sequence). The CDR3 contains 19 residues. DNA for the CDR3: TGCGCCAGCAGTGATATTGTCCCCGACAGGGGCATGACCACCGGGGAGCTGTTTTTT. Translation gives CASSDIVPDRGMTTGELFF.

This sequence joins TRBV4-1 and TRBJ2-3, with D maybe TRBD2 (6 bases). Germline CDR1 is MGHRA and CDR2 is YSYEKL. The CDR3 extends over 16 amino acids. V gave up 0 bases and J gave up 0 bases, with 10 bases separating them. The CDR3 loop reads CASSQDLRGSTDTQYF. CDR3 coding DNA: TGCGCCAGCAGCCAAGATCTCCGGGGGAGCACAGATACGCAGTATTTT.

The chain links TRBV5-5 to TRBJ2-1; possible D gene TRBD1, 5 bases. The CDR3 is made up of 13 amino acids. Trimming pared 1 base from V and 12 bases from J, leaving 14 bases between. Germline V gene data show CDR1 as SGHKS and CDR2 as YYEKEE (reference sequence). This chain's CDR3 is CASSLRLRGRQFF. DNA of the CDR3: TGTGCCAGCAGCTTGAGGTTAAGGGGCAGGCAGTTCTTC.